This T cell receptor beta chain is drawn from a study of PD-1 blockade in classical Hodgkin lymphoma. The CDR3 extends over 14 amino acids. The V gene's germline CDR1 is SGHKS and CDR2 YYEKEE (reference sequence). Method: immunoSEQ multiplex PCR; TCRdb's copy keeps in-frame clones and lacks some. The sample has around 2,500 clones; approximately 60% are singletons. This clone was counted a single time. An end of the junction does not agree with germline; a read error may underlie this. The time point: cycle 4 day 1 (C4D1), after less than 7 weeks of nivolumab. All patients experienced relapse after autologous stem cell transplantation, and brentuximab vedotin exposure was variable. Magnetic negative selection of thawed PBMCs yielded the CD8+ T cells.

The chain couples TRBV5-5 to TRBJ1-2; TRBD1 might be the D (5 bases). The source material was CD8+ T cells from blood, sampled before the fourth cycle of nivolumab. This receptor was obtained from a human donor with classical Hodgkin lymphoma. The CDR3 region has the DNA TGCGCCAGCAGCCAAGATCGGGGGACCTATGGCTACACCTTC. This gives the protein CASSQDRGTYGYTF.